Here is one T cell receptor (beta chain) with its context. Its antigen is still unknown. This sample also contains other DNA sequences that code for the same CDR3. Per the germline V gene, CDR1 is MNHEY and CDR2 is SVGAGI. V lost 0 bases, J lost 2 bases, and 8 bases lay in between. CDR3 length equals 14 residues. This sample is drawn from a study of brain T cells in children with intractable seizures. Clones were sequenced by immunoSEQ multiplex PCR, and TCRdb holds only the in-frame ones, with some missing. There are about 340,000 clones in the sample; roughly 93% occur only once, and 4.5% to 7% lies in the top ten. Regarding time point: blood from clinic visit 5 months post-surgery; TSC patient then seizure free. The sequenced cases were selected for having the highest brain T cell transcript signatures. Study results and caveats: Pre-surgery blood may have been undersampled, hiding some clones. Viral specificity was inferred only from CDR3 similarity; HCMV serostatus was unknown.

The chain combines TRBV6-5 with TRBJ2-7; D gene uncertain. The source is a boy under three years old with tuberous sclerosis and intractable seizures. The sequencing here drew on peripheral blood, taken 5 to 6 months after surgery. The CDR3: CASSYSPRTYEQYF. CDR3 nucleotides: TGTGCCAGCAGTTACTCGCCTAGGACCTACGAGCAGTACTTC.